The sequence of this T cell receptor beta chain was determined in a study of blood T cell repertoires in COVID-19. Overall study context: PBMCs, B-cell-depleted T cells, or T cells were the source of the cDNA or gDNA that made up the material.

Measured with immunoSEQ multiplex PCR; TCRdb has only the in-frame clones, and not every one. The data show 100,000 to 150,000 clones, 88% seen once. The receptor's source is a woman older than 75 with acute or convalescent COVID-19. Material: peripheral blood.

The CDR3 sequence is CAISEGTGATGNTIYF. The CDR3 nucleotides read TGTGCCATCAGTGAGGGGACAGGGGCGACTGGAAACACCATATATTTT. This chain links TRBV10-3 with TRBJ1-3; TRBD1 agrees at 10 bases. The V gene's germline CDR1 is ENHRY and CDR2 SYGVKD. The V gene end was trimmed by 2 bases and the J gene end by 2 bases; junction bases not matched to a gene: 3. The CDR3 consists of 16 residues.